These T cell receptor beta chains were read from a single sample in a study of T-cell reconstitution after alpha-beta-depleted transplantation in children. TCRdb re-derived calls from the PCR reads in MiXCR, one entry per CDR3 protein. The sample consists of nearly 550,000 distinct CDR3 sequences, 18% of them appearing once. Source: PBMCs from the stem cell graft donor, taken from the stem cell graft. These receptor sequences come from a human donor who donated a stem cell graft to a child with acute lymphoblastic leukemia. The CDR3 runs from the conserved cysteine through the conserved F or W. The D gene is left open where the match is weak.

V gene: TRBV5-1
D gene: -
CDR3 protein: CASSRPGAAYNEQFF

V gene: TRBV19
D gene: -
CDR3 protein: CASSTAESANYGYTF

V gene: TRBV7-8
D gene: -
CDR3 protein: CASSLGWGAGSVDIQYF

V gene: TRBV27
D gene: TRBD2
CDR3 protein: CASRSPMKLAGGTDTQYF

V gene: TRBV5-4
D gene: -
CDR3 protein: CASSPTTVGDVNYEQYF

V gene: TRBV7-3
D gene: -
CDR3 protein: CASSFSGPQFSGANVLTF

V gene: TRBV15
D gene: TRBD1
CDR3 protein: CATSLVRTGITTAKNIQYF

V gene: TRBV6-1
D gene: TRBD1
CDR3 protein: CASSSPGQTPSGANVLTF

V gene: TRBV9
D gene: -
CDR3 protein: CASNREYSTDTQYF

V gene: TRBV20-1
D gene: -
CDR3 protein: CSASKTGSTDTQYF